The 26 T cell receptor beta chains in this list originate from one sample, sequenced in a study of T cells after yellow fever vaccination. Each CDR3 protein is one row after TCRdb ran MiXCR on the 5' RACE reads. The sample has approximately 300,000 distinct CDR3 sequences; approximately 7% are singletons. This specimen consisted of PBMCs, obtained approximately 47 days after the first yellow fever vaccination. The receptors derive from a man younger than 35 who received the YFV17D yellow fever vaccine.

This CDR3 reads CASSSRASGGRLTDTQYF. The CDR3 DNA is TGTGCCAGCAGCTCTCGGGCTAGCGGGGGCCGCCTCACAGATACGCAGTATTTT. The chain is built from TRBV11-2 and TRBJ2-3, with 10 bases fitting TRBD2. With 4 bases clipped from V and 2 bases from J, the junction kept 12 bases outside the gene matches. This CDR3 has 18 amino acids. Germline assignment: CDR1 SGHAT and CDR2 FQNNGV.

The chain combines TRBV7-9 with TRBJ1-4; no firm D call. The CDR3 covers 14 residues. Germline V gives CDR1 SEHNR, CDR2 FQNEAQ (reference sequence). With 8 bases removed from V and 4 bases from J, the gap between germline ends came to 14 bases. CDR3: CASLKEGGNEKLFF. CDR3 nucleotide sequence: TGTGCCAGCCTTAAGGAGGGTGGTAATGAAAAACTGTTTTTT.

The V and J genes are TRBV27 and TRBJ2-1, with TRBD2 matching over 12 bases. V lost 6 bases and J lost 8; bases outside the gene matches: 2. The germline V gene encodes CDR1 MNHEY and CDR2 SMNVEV (reference sequence). The CDR3 loop spans 13 amino acids. The CDR3 region is CASRTSGGYEQFF. The DNA of the CDR3 is TGTGCCAGCAGGACTAGCGGGGGTTATGAGCAGTTCTTC.

This clonotype was seen a handful of times. V gene TRBV7-2 combines with J gene TRBJ1-3; the D is unclear. Germline CDR1 is SGHTA and CDR2 is FQGNSA. The CDR3 runs to 11 residues. Trimming cost V 6 bases and J 4 bases, with 4 bases left between them. Here the CDR3 reads CASRKGNTIYF. The CDR3 coding sequence is TGTGCCAGCAGGAAGGGAAACACCATATATTTT.

The chain joins TRBV12-3 or TRBV12-4 to TRBJ1-2; TRBD1 matches 10 bases. V lost 5 bases, J lost 10 bases, and 7 bases stayed unmatched. The CDR3 runs to 13 residues. The CDR3 nucleotides read TGTGCCAGCAGTCGCGGACAGGGGGTCCTCTACACCTTC. This codes for CASSRGQGVLYTF.

In this sample, this clonotype turned up many times. The chain is built from TRBV11-2 and TRBJ2-1, with a weak D call TRBD2 (6 bases). V lost 7 bases to trimming and J lost 7 bases, with 14 bases between them. Germline CDR1 is SGHAT and CDR2 is FQNNGV. The CDR3 is made up of 13 amino acids. The CDR3 loop reads CASTAWGVNEQFF. CDR3 DNA sequence: TGTGCCAGCACTGCCTGGGGGGTGAATGAGCAGTTCTTC.

The chain's CDR3 is CASRSLVDTQYF. The CDR3 DNA sequence: TGTGCCAGCAGAAGCCTAGTGGATACGCAGTATTTT. The rearrangement uses TRBV6-5 and TRBJ2-3; D gene ambiguous. Germline V gives CDR1 MNHEY, CDR2 SVGAGI. The CDR3 runs to 12 residues. V gave up 6 bases and J gave up 6 bases, with 10 bases separating them.

The chain joins TRBV12-3 or TRBV12-4 to TRBJ2-1, with 10 bases matching TRBD2. The V segment lost 7 bases and the J segment 5 bases; nucleotides outside the gene matches: 5. The CDR3 loop spans 14 amino acids. Written as DNA, the CDR3 is TGTGCCAGCATCCTAGCGGGGGTTAACAATGAGCAGTTCTTC. The encoded protein is CASILAGVNNEQFF.

J is TRBJ2-3 and V is TRBV29-1; tentatively, D is TRBD2 (5 bases). V was trimmed by 5 bases and J by 8 bases, leaving 14 bases between them. The CDR3 extends over 12 amino acids. Per germline, CDR1 SQVTM and CDR2 ANQGSEA. CDR3 amino acids: CSVPLLGTTQYF. The CDR3 DNA reads as TGCAGCGTTCCCCTACTAGGAACTACGCAGTATTTT.

This clonotype was detected a few times. The J gene is TRBJ1-6, the V gene TRBV27; TRBD1 might be the D (5 bases). V lost 1 base and J 7 bases, leaving 11 bases between the germline ends. This CDR3 is built from 15 residues. CDR1 and CDR2 (germline): MNHEY, SMNVEV (reference sequence). CDR3 nucleotides: TGTGCCAGCAGTTTATGGGGCCAGGGCAATTCACCCCTCCACTTT. Residues: CASSLWGQGNSPLHF.

The chain combines TRBV3-1 with TRBJ2-3, with 10 bases that match TRBD2. Germline V CDR1 and CDR2: LGHDT, YNNKEL (reference sequence). After removal of 1 base from V and 4 bases from J, the junction contained 5 bases not matched to a gene. The CDR3 is 16 residues long. CDR3 coding DNA: TGTGCCAGCAGCCAAGGAGCTAGCGGGGGATCAGATACGCAGTATTTT. Translating gives CASSQGASGGSDTQYF.

This clonotype appeared a few times. The chain combines TRBV9 with TRBJ2-1; 11 nucleotides agree with TRBD1. The CDR3 consists of 17 residues. The germline V gene encodes CDR1 SGDLS and CDR2 YYNGEE. The trim removed 3 bases at V and 7 bases at J, leaving 12 bases unmatched. CDR3 DNA sequence: TGTGCCAGCAGCGCTGGACCCGGGACAGGGGGGCTTAATGAGCAGTTCTTC. It specifies CASSAGPGTGGLNEQFF. The full variable domain, with the rest looked up from reference TRBV9 and TRBJ2-1, is DSGVTQTPKHLITATGQRVTLRCSPRSGDLSVYWYQQSLDQGLQFLIQYYNGEERAKGNILERFSAQQFPDLHSELNLSSLELGDSALYFCASSAGPGTGGLNEQFFGPGTRLTVL.

The chain employs TRBV6-5 and TRBJ2-1; maybe TRBD1 (5 bases). Germline V gene sequence: CDR1 MNHEY, CDR2 SVGAGI. The CDR3 is 15 amino acids. V was clipped by 3 bases and J by 4 bases, with 13 bases between them. DNA for the CDR3: TGTGCCAGCAGTTATGGGGCAGAAAGTTACAATGAGCAGTTCTTC. The encoded protein is CASSYGAESYNEQFF.

The chain uses TRBV10-3 and TRBJ2-5, with D perhaps TRBD1 or TRBD2 (5 bases each). This CDR3 has 13 amino acids. Germline V gene lookup returns CDR1 ENHRY and CDR2 SYGVKD. V lost 10 bases to trimming and J lost 0 bases, with 12 bases between them. In DNA, the CDR3 is TGTGCCACCAGGGACGCCAACCAAGAGACCCAGTACTTC. Amino acids: CATRDANQETQYF.

This clonotype was found a few times. The V and J genes are TRBV12-3 or TRBV12-4 and TRBJ2-6; 8 bases match TRBD1. The CDR3 runs to 15 residues. With 6 bases clipped from V and 2 bases from J, the junction kept 3 bases outside the gene matches. The CDR3 loop is CASRDRGAGANVLTF. In nucleotides, the CDR3 is TGTGCCAGCAGAGACAGGGGAGCTGGGGCCAACGTCCTGACTTTC.

The chain joins TRBV27 to TRBJ1-2, with D possibly matching TRBD1 (6 bases). This CDR3 has 18 residues. Trimming shortened V by 5 bases and J by 5 bases, and 27 bases separated the two germline ends. Germline V gene lookup returns CDR1 MNHEY and CDR2 SMNVEV (reference sequence). The CDR3 sequence: CASSPLDIGSGAGYGYTF. For the CDR3, the DNA is TGTGCCAGCAGTCCACTCGATATCGGATCGGGGGCGGGATATGGCTACACCTTC.

This clonotype was observed many times. V gene TRBV4-1 combines with J gene TRBJ2-1; TRBD2 is a possible D gene (6 bases). The CDR3 runs 14 residues. Between the trimmed V and J ends, which lost 5 bases and 5 bases, there was a span of 13 bases. CDR1 is MGHRA and CDR2 is YSYEKL in the germline V gene. In nucleotides, the CDR3 is TGCGCCAGCAGCAACCACGGGGGAGACAATGAGCAGTTCTTC. Translation gives CASSNHGGDNEQFF.

This clonotype was counted many times. J is TRBJ2-3 and V is TRBV7-9; tentatively, D is TRBD1 (6 bases). CDR1 is SEHNR and CDR2 is FQNEAQ in the germline V gene (reference sequence). Trimming left V 2 bases short and J 4 bases short, with 19 bases between. The CDR3 contains 17 residues. The CDR3 nucleotides are TGTGCCAGCAGCTTAAGGTTGAGGCAGGGGATTCCAGATACGCAGTATTTT. Its protein product is CASSLRLRQGIPDTQYF.

This chain joins TRBV10-2 and TRBJ2-3; no clear D. Germline CDR1 reads WSHSY; CDR2 reads SAAADI. The ends were cut back, 4 bases at V and 6 bases at J, with 11 bases in the middle. The CDR3 covers 13 residues. CDR3 nucleotides: TGCGCCAGCAGTGTCCTCCAAGGGGATACGCAGTATTTT. Its protein product is CASSVLQGDTQYF.

This chain joins TRBV27 and TRBJ1-1; 9 bases line up with TRBD1. CDR1 is MNHEY and CDR2 is SMNVEV in the germline V gene (reference sequence). Trimming took 6 bases from V and 6 from J; bases not matched to a gene: 8. The CDR3 has 14 amino acids. The CDR3 reads CASSVGDRVPEAFF. The CDR3 DNA reads TGTGCCAGCAGCGTTGGGGACAGGGTCCCTGAAGCTTTCTTT.

The chain is built from TRBV29-1 and TRBJ2-4; 8 bases match TRBD1. CDR3 size: 12 residues. V trimming: 6 bases; J trimming: 8 bases; junction bases outside the gene matches: 6. The germline CDR1 and CDR2 sequences are SQVTM and ANQGSEA. The CDR3 nucleotides are TGCAGCGTCGACAGGGGTGCGGACATTCAGTACTTC. Its protein product is CSVDRGADIQYF. Based on the CDR3 plus reference TRBV29-1 and TRBJ2-4, the full variable domain is SAVISQKPSRDICQRGTSLTIQCQVDSQVTMMFWYRQQPGQSLTLIATANQGSEATYESGFVIDKFPISRPNLTFSTLTVSNMSPEDSSIYLCSVDRGADIQYFGAGTRLSVL.

There are a few counts of this clonotype. This CDR3 is CASSQSWGARTGELFF. In DNA form, the CDR3 reads TGCGCCAGCAGTCAATCGTGGGGGGCGCGTACCGGGGAGCTGTTTTTT. V gene TRBV23-1 combines with J gene TRBJ2-2; TRBD1 or TRBD2 may be the D gene (6 bases each). TRBV23-1 is identified as an open reading frame with a role that is uncertain. The CDR3 length is 16 residues. V lost 0 bases, J lost 5 bases, and 13 bases lay in between.

This clonotype has more than one count but fewer than ten. This sequence joins TRBV7-8 and TRBJ2-2; the match to TRBD1 covers 7 bases. Germline lookup yields CDR1 SGHVS and CDR2 FQNEAQ. The CDR3 spans 14 residues. J lost 6 bases, V lost 4 bases, and 5 bases had no gene match. The CDR3 sequence: CASSSPRGPGELFF. In DNA form, the CDR3 reads TGTGCCAGCAGCTCACCTAGGGGGCCCGGGGAGCTGTTTTTT.

This chain connects TRBV7-8 to TRBJ2-3, with TRBD1 matching 9 bases. Germline trimming cut 2 bases from V and 4 bases from J; bases unmatched to any gene: 4. CDR1 and CDR2 from the germline V gene are SGHVS and FQNEAQ. This CDR3 contains 15 residues. CDR3: CASSLFTGGADTQYF. CDR3 nucleotides: TGTGCCAGCAGCTTATTCACAGGGGGCGCAGATACGCAGTATTTT.

This clonotype was seen a handful of times. CDR3 coding DNA: TGTGCCAGCAGTGCCCTAGCGGGGGGACCCACAGATACGCAGTATTTT. Protein product: CASSALAGGPTDTQYF. The gene calls are TRBV6-1 and TRBJ2-3; TRBD2 aligns across 11 bases. The germline V gene encodes CDR1 MNHNS and CDR2 SASEGT. Trimming took 4 bases from V and 2 from J; bases not matched to a gene: 5. There are 16 residues in the CDR3.

This clonotype showed up many times. The CDR3 reads CASSLGYGEAFF. As DNA, the CDR3 is TGCGCCAGCAGCTTGGGGTACGGGGAAGCTTTCTTT. The chain couples TRBV5-1 to TRBJ1-1; D call uncertain. Germline CDR1 SGHRS, CDR2 YFSETQ. Trimming shortened V by 0 bases and J by 8 bases, and 8 bases separated the two germline ends. This CDR3 region has 12 residues.